Given below is one TCR beta chain in context. Its antigen is not identified. TCRdb's table, derived via immunoSEQ multiplex PCR, lists solely in-frame clones and lacks some. The table shows 100,000 to 120,000 clones, with about 95% occurring only once. This sample was included in a study of T cell responses to AZD1222 COVID-19 vaccine. Regarding the study as a whole: Dominant CD4 TCR responses targeted spike regions 160-218 and 743-854. Repertoire sampling happened only post peak T cell response. Nearly half of the spike-specific TCRs reportedly recognize variant regions that carry no mutations. Seropositive AZD1222 recipients at baseline numbered only five or six.

This specimen consisted of peripheral blood, obtained 28 days after the second AZD1222 dose. The TCR comes from an adult who received the AZD1222 COVID-19 vaccine.

The CDR3 DNA reads as TGTGCCAGCAGCCTCCGATGGCAGGACGAAGCTTTCTTT. Amino acid sequence: CASSLRWQDEAFF. V is TRBV6-5 and J is TRBJ1-1; no clear D gene. The V and J ends lost 6 bases and 8 bases respectively, with 16 bases between them. The CDR3 loop spans 13 amino acids. Germline V CDR1 and CDR2: MNHEY, SVGAGI.